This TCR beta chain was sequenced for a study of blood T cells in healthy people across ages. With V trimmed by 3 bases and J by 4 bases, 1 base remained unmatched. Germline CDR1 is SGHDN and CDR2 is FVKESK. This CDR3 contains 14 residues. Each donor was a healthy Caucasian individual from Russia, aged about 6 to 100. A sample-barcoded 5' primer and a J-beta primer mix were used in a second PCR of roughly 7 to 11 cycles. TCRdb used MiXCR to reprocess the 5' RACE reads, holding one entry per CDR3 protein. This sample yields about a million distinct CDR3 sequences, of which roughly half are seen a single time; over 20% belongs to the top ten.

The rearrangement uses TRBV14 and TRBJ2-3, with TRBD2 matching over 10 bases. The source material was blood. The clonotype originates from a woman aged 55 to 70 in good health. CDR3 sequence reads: CASSHLAGADTQYF. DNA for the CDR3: TGTGCCAGCAGCCACCTAGCGGGAGCAGATACGCAGTATTTT.